The next 15 T cell receptor beta chains were all read from a single sample in a study of vaccination and CD4 T cells after COVID-19. The treatment: approximately 9-day PBMC culture with coronavirus spike peptide pools or control peptides (ViraFEST assay). At the Johns Hopkins FTIC core, DNA taken from cultured CD4+ T cells was sequenced by way of the Oncomine TCR Beta short-read assay. TCRdb independently ran MiXCR on the PCR reads; one entry per CDR3 protein. The repertoire consists of 20,000 to 30,000 distinct CDR3 sequences, with roughly 45% occurring once and the leading ten covering just over 7%. Antigens for these TCRs are unknown. Sequenced input: CD4+ T cells from blood, cultured in vitro. The receptors originated from a human donor who had recovered from COVID-19.

As DNA, the CDR3 is TGCGCCAGCAGCGTACAGGGGAATAATGAGCAGTTCTTC. Protein: CASSVQGNNEQFF. The chain has TRBV10-1 and TRBJ2-1; 7 bases align to TRBD1. CDR3 length: 13 residues. J was trimmed by 7 bases and V by 6 bases; bases with no gene match: 6. Germline V gives CDR1 WNHNN, CDR2 SYGVQD (reference sequence).

This clonotype turned up a few times. J is TRBJ2-7 and V is TRBV6-1; the match to TRBD1 covers 11 bases. There are 17 residues in the CDR3. V was pared by 7 bases and J by 4 bases, with 15 bases of the junction left unmatched. CDR1 and CDR2 from the germline V gene are MNHNS and SASEGT. CDR3 protein: CASMDGLRGTGGYEQYF. Here the CDR3 DNA reads TGTGCCAGCATGGATGGCCTACGCGGGACAGGGGGTTACGAGCAGTACTTC.

The CDR3 loop reads CSVSGTGVWNTEAFF. CDR3 sequence (DNA): TGCAGCGTTTCCGGGACAGGGGTCTGGAACACTGAAGCTTTCTTT. The rearrangement joins TRBV29-1 to TRBJ1-1; 10 bases agree with TRBD1. CDR3 length: 15 residues. V trimming: 5 bases; J trimming: 1 base; junction bases outside the gene matches: 7. The V gene's germline CDR1 is SQVTM and CDR2 ANQGSEA.

This clonotype was observed a single time. This chain connects TRBV5-4 to TRBJ1-6, with 7 bases identical to TRBD1. The germline CDR1 and CDR2 sequences are SGHNT and YYREEE (reference sequence). The CDR3 covers 13 residues. V gave up 0 bases and J gave up 11 bases; unmatched junction bases: 2. The CDR3 bases are TGTGCCAGCAGCTTGGGCGGGACAGCACCCCTCCACTTT. Protein sequence: CASSLGGTAPLHF.

The chain has TRBV30 and TRBJ1-2; no firm D call. This CDR3 is built from 12 residues. Germline V gene lookup returns CDR1 GTSNPN and CDR2 SVGIG (reference sequence). V was cut by 3 bases and J by 2 bases, with 7 bases left in between. DNA for the CDR3: TGTGCCTGGAGGAAGATCAACTATGGCTACACCTTC. Translating gives CAWRKINYGYTF.

This clonotype has a single count. V is TRBV11-3 and J is TRBJ2-5; 7 nucleotides agree with TRBD1. This CDR3 is built from 15 residues. Looked up from germline, CDR1 is SGHNT and CDR2 is YENEEA. The ends lost 1 base at V and 2 bases at J; junction bases unmatched: 4. In DNA form, the CDR3 reads TGTGCCAGCAGCTTAGGGGGGACAGCTCAAGAGACCCAGTACTTC. The encoded protein is CASSLGGTAQETQYF.

This clonotype was seen a few times. The chain joins TRBV7-2 to TRBJ1-5; D unresolved. Germline V lookup: CDR1 SGHTA, CDR2 FQGNSA. CDR3 size: 13 residues. V lost 5 bases to trimming and J lost 4 bases, with 9 bases between them. The CDR3: CASSQTANQPQHF. The CDR3 DNA follows: TGTGCCAGCAGCCAAACAGCGAATCAGCCCCAGCATTTT.

This chain joins TRBV21-1 and TRBJ1-1; the D call of TRBD1 is as the table states it, not checked on the DNA. TRBV21-1 is assigned pseudogene status. The CDR3 extends over 18 amino acids. CDR3 nucleotide sequence: TGTGCCAGCAGCAAAGGGGGGGGGCAGGCGGCAAGGCGGTCTGAAGCTTTCTTT. Protein: CASSKGGGQAARRSEAFF.

V is TRBV28 and J is TRBJ1-4; D unclear. Germline loops: CDR1 MDHEN, CDR2 SYDVKM. The length of the CDR3 is 14 residues. V was clipped by 2 bases and J by 7 bases, with 11 bases between them. CDR3 amino acids: CASSLGGMREKLFF. CDR3 nucleotides: TGTGCCAGCAGTTTAGGAGGAATGCGTGAAAAACTGTTTTTT.

The chain joins TRBV6-1 to TRBJ2-6, with 13 bases aligning to TRBD2. Trimming took 6 bases from V and 3 from J; bases not matched to a gene: 8. The germline V gene has CDR1 MNHNS and CDR2 SASEGT. This CDR3 has 18 residues. CDR3 DNA: TGTGCCAGCAGGGAACCGGGACTAGCGGGGAATGGGGCCAACGTCCTGACTTTC. It specifies CASREPGLAGNGANVLTF.

This chain connects TRBV20-1 to TRBJ2-7; D is possibly TRBD2 (7 bases). Trimming took 5 bases from V and 5 from J, leaving 13 bases between them. This CDR3 is 12 amino acids long. The germline V gene encodes CDR1 DFQATT and CDR2 SNEGSKA (reference sequence). The CDR3 protein is CSAVGGGDEQYF. CDR3 in DNA: TGCAGTGCTGTGGGAGGGGGGGACGAGCAGTACTTC.

This clonotype was detected only a few times. The chain links TRBV20-1 to TRBJ1-1; D is ambiguous. The CDR3 sequence is 13 residues long. V lost 4 bases to trimming and J lost 6 bases, with 15 bases between them. Per germline, CDR1 DFQATT and CDR2 SNEGSKA (reference sequence). CDR3 in amino acids: CSAIPGHSSEAFF. CDR3 in DNA: TGCAGTGCTATTCCGGGCCACTCCTCTGAAGCTTTCTTT.

This clonotype was recorded a few times. The rearrangement links TRBV11-3 to TRBJ1-2; D uncertain. This CDR3 has 12 amino acids. V was trimmed by 3 bases and J by 5 bases, leaving 7 bases between them. Germline assignment: CDR1 SGHNT and CDR2 YENEEA. CDR3 sequence reads: CASSLGGYGYTF. CDR3 DNA sequence: TGTGCCAGCAGCTTGGGAGGGTATGGCTACACCTTC.

The V gene is TRBV6-1, the J gene TRBJ1-1; D is possibly TRBD1 (6 bases). Trimming removed 7 bases at V and 1 base at J, with 10 bases between. The CDR3 runs to 13 residues. Per the germline V gene, CDR1 is MNHNS and CDR2 is SASEGT. CDR3 coding DNA: TGTGCCAGCACCTGGGACACGAACACTGAAGCTTTCTTT. Protein: CASTWDTNTEAFF.

A few counts support this clonotype. The chain combines TRBV19 with TRBJ1-5, with D possibly TRBD1 on 6 matching bases. Trimming cost V 8 bases and J 7 bases, with 15 bases left between them. The CDR3 contains 13 residues. CDR1 LNHDA and CDR2 SQIVND come from the germline V gene (reference sequence). CDR3 DNA: TGTGCCAGTGGACCGGGACAAGAACAGCCCCAGCATTTT. Residues: CASGPGQEQPQHF.